Listed below are T cell receptor beta chains from one sample, sequenced in a study of beta chain features in type 1 diabetes. Assay: immunoSEQ multiplex PCR; the TCRdb copy retains only in-frame clones and omits some. The sample lists 300,000 to 450,000 clones, around a fifth occurring once. Sequenced material: naive CD4+ T cells from blood. The receptors shown here come from a woman between 18 and 29 years old in good health. Each CDR3 is given with its conserved first and last residue. Fields, in order: D gene, V gene, J gene, clone size, CDR3 DNA, CDR3 protein. A D gene is named only where the DNA matches it firmly. A row's size may be missing; if present it is once, few, many or a size class.

d_call: TRBD1; v_call: TRBV7-8; j_call: TRBJ2-7; clone_size: -; cdr3_nt: TGTGCCAGCAGTGGCGGGCCCAGGGGGCTGTCCTACGAGCAGTACTTC; cdr3_aa: CASSGGPRGLSYEQYF
d_call: -; v_call: TRBV5-4; j_call: TRBJ2-6; clone_size: few; cdr3_nt: TGTGCCAGCAGCTTGGACAGGGCCTCCTCTGGGGCCAACGTCCTGACTTTC; cdr3_aa: CASSLDRASSGANVLTF
d_call: -; v_call: TRBV19; j_call: TRBJ1-1; clone_size: few; cdr3_nt: TGTGCCAGTAGTATAGTAGGGGCAGCAAGGCCGAACACTGAAGCTTTCTTT; cdr3_aa: CASSIVGAARPNTEAFF
d_call: TRBD1; v_call: TRBV20-1; j_call: TRBJ2-5; clone_size: -; cdr3_nt: TGCAGTCCGGGACAGCAAGAGACCCAGTACTTC; cdr3_aa: CSPGQQETQYF
d_call: TRBD2; v_call: TRBV9; j_call: TRBJ2-3; clone_size: -; cdr3_nt: TGTGCCAGCAGCCCCGTCGGGAGCGGGGGGCTTGCAGGGACGCAGTATTTT; cdr3_aa: CASSPVGSGGLAGTQYF
d_call: -; v_call: TRBV30; j_call: TRBJ2-3; clone_size: few; cdr3_nt: TGTGCCTGGAGTCAGGGGTCAGATACGCAGTATTTT; cdr3_aa: CAWSQGSDTQYF
d_call: TRBD1; v_call: TRBV29-1; j_call: TRBJ1-2; clone_size: -; cdr3_nt: TGCAGCGTTGTTCTAGGCGGGACAGGGGTTCCCCTTAACTATGGCTACACCTTC; cdr3_aa: CSVVLGGTGVPLNYGYTF
d_call: -; v_call: TRBV29-1; j_call: TRBJ1-2; clone_size: -; cdr3_nt: TGCAGCGTTGAAGAAAGGGAGAGGCCAGTCGGCTATGGCTACACCTTC; cdr3_aa: CSVEERERPVGYGYTF
d_call: TRBD2; v_call: TRBV5-4; j_call: TRBJ2-7; clone_size: -; cdr3_nt: TGTGCCAGCAGCGCTACTAGCGGGAGCAGTTACGAGCAGTACTTC; cdr3_aa: CASSATSGSSYEQYF
d_call: -; v_call: TRBV27; j_call: TRBJ2-7; clone_size: few; cdr3_nt: TGTGCCAGCAGTTTGCTCGGGAGAGCCTACGAGCAGTACTTC; cdr3_aa: CASSLLGRAYEQYF
d_call: TRBD1; v_call: TRBV15; j_call: TRBJ1-2; clone_size: few; cdr3_nt: TGTGCCACCAGCAGGGGTATCCTCGGACAGGGGGACTATGGCTACACCTTC; cdr3_aa: CATSRGILGQGDYGYTF
d_call: TRBD1; v_call: TRBV6-6; j_call: TRBJ2-5; clone_size: few; cdr3_nt: TGTGCCAGCAGTCAGGGGGCGAAAGAGACCCAGTACTTC; cdr3_aa: CASSQGAKETQYF
d_call: TRBD1; v_call: TRBV18; j_call: TRBJ2-7; clone_size: -; cdr3_nt: TGTGCCAGCTCAAACACAGGGGAAGCGTCCTACGAGCAGTACTTC; cdr3_aa: CASSNTGEASYEQYF
d_call: TRBD2; v_call: TRBV9; j_call: TRBJ2-5; clone_size: -; cdr3_nt: TGTGCCAGCAGCGTAGCTACGGGGACTAGCGGGGGCCAATTGACCCAGTACTTC; cdr3_aa: CASSVATGTSGGQLTQYF
d_call: TRBD2; v_call: TRBV7-2; j_call: TRBJ2-1; clone_size: -; cdr3_nt: TGTGCCAGCAGCTTCGGGGCGGGGGGCCCTTCAGAGTCCTACAATGAGCAGTTCTTC; cdr3_aa: CASSFGAGGPSESYNEQFF
d_call: -; v_call: TRBV25-1; j_call: TRBJ1-5; clone_size: -; cdr3_nt: TGTGCCAGCAGTGCTTCAGGGGGCAATCAGCCCCAGCATTTT; cdr3_aa: CASSASGGNQPQHF
d_call: -; v_call: TRBV29-1; j_call: TRBJ1-2; clone_size: -; cdr3_nt: TGCAGCGTTGAAGACAGGGTCAACTATGGCTACACCTTC; cdr3_aa: CSVEDRVNYGYTF
d_call: -; v_call: TRBV7-2; j_call: TRBJ1-5; clone_size: -; cdr3_nt: TGTGCCAGCAGCTTACGTCCCCGGAGGTGGGGCAATCAGCCCCAGCATTTT; cdr3_aa: CASSLRPRRWGNQPQHF
d_call: TRBD2; v_call: TRBV29-1; j_call: TRBJ2-1; clone_size: -; cdr3_nt: TGCAGCGCAGTAGCGGGAGTCAACAATGAGCAGTTCTTC; cdr3_aa: CSAVAGVNNEQFF
d_call: -; v_call: TRBV7-6; j_call: TRBJ2-3; clone_size: -; cdr3_nt: TGTGCCAGCAGCTCCGGGGGGCATACGCAGTATTTT; cdr3_aa: CASSSGGHTQYF
d_call: -; v_call: TRBV7-8; j_call: TRBJ2-5; clone_size: few; cdr3_nt: TGTGCCAGCAGCGGGCCAAGGCAGTACTTC; cdr3_aa: CASSGPRQYF
d_call: -; v_call: TRBV29-1; j_call: TRBJ1-2; clone_size: few; cdr3_nt: TGCAGCGGGGGGGACGGGATTAGCTATGGCTACACCTTC; cdr3_aa: CSGGDGISYGYTF
d_call: -; v_call: TRBV29-1; j_call: TRBJ2-5; clone_size: -; cdr3_nt: TGCAGCGTTGACGGTCAGGCCCAGTACTTC; cdr3_aa: CSVDGQAQYF
d_call: -; v_call: TRBV7-9; j_call: TRBJ1-1; clone_size: few; cdr3_nt: TGTGCCAGCAGCTTAGCGCAGGGGCGGACTGAAGCTTTCTTT; cdr3_aa: CASSLAQGRTEAFF
d_call: TRBD2; v_call: TRBV10-3; j_call: TRBJ2-7; clone_size: few; cdr3_nt: TGTGCCACCCTCCTAGCGGGAGGTGACGAGCAGTACTTC; cdr3_aa: CATLLAGGDEQYF
d_call: TRBD1; v_call: TRBV5-1; j_call: TRBJ2-4; clone_size: -; cdr3_nt: TGCGCCAGCAGTCCCCAGGGGGCGGGTAACATTCAGTACTTC; cdr3_aa: CASSPQGAGNIQYF
d_call: TRBD2; v_call: TRBV13; j_call: TRBJ2-3; clone_size: -; cdr3_nt: TGTGCCAGCAGCTTTCTAGCGGGAGTCAACACAGATACGCAGTATTTT; cdr3_aa: CASSFLAGVNTDTQYF
d_call: TRBD1; v_call: TRBV5-1; j_call: TRBJ2-7; clone_size: -; cdr3_nt: TGCGCCAGCAGCCGGACAGGACTCTACGAGCAGTACTTC; cdr3_aa: CASSRTGLYEQYF
d_call: -; v_call: TRBV4-1; j_call: TRBJ2-4; clone_size: -; cdr3_nt: TGCGCCAGCAGCCAAGGGGCGAGGGGGCGGGAATTAAACATTCAGTACTTC; cdr3_aa: CASSQGARGRELNIQYF
d_call: TRBD1; v_call: TRBV7-9; j_call: TRBJ2-5; clone_size: -; cdr3_nt: TGTGCCAGCAGCCCCCCAGGGGGCGGGGAGACCCAGTACTTC; cdr3_aa: CASSPPGGGETQYF
d_call: TRBD1; v_call: TRBV4-1; j_call: TRBJ1-5; clone_size: few; cdr3_nt: TGCGCCAGCAGCCAAGAAGGACAGGGCCGTCAGCCCCAGCATTTT; cdr3_aa: CASSQEGQGRQPQHF
d_call: TRBD2; v_call: TRBV18; j_call: TRBJ2-3; clone_size: -; cdr3_nt: TGTGCCAGCTCGGGACCAAGACTAGCGGGAAGTCAGGATACGCAGTATTTT; cdr3_aa: CASSGPRLAGSQDTQYF
d_call: TRBD1; v_call: TRBV7-8; j_call: TRBJ1-2; clone_size: few; cdr3_nt: TGTGCCAGCAGCTTAGCGCAGGAGGGGGCGGAGGGCTACACCTTC; cdr3_aa: CASSLAQEGAEGYTF
d_call: TRBD1; v_call: TRBV5-1; j_call: TRBJ2-7; clone_size: -; cdr3_nt: TGCGCCAGCAGCTTGCAGGGGACAGGGGGCTACGAGCAGTACTTC; cdr3_aa: CASSLQGTGGYEQYF